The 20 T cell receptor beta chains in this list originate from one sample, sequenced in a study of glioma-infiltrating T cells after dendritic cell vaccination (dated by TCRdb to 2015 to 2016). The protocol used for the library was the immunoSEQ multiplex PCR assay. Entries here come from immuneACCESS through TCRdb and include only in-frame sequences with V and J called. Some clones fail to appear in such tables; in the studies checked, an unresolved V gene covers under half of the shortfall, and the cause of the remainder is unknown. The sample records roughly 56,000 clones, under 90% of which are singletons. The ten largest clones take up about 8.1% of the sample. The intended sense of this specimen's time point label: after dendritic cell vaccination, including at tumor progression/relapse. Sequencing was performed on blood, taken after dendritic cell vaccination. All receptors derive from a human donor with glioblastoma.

CDR3 amino acids: CASSRGTGGSPLHF. For the CDR3, the DNA is TGTGCCAGCAGTCGAGGGACAGGGGGTTCACCCCTCCACTTT. The gene calls are TRBV2 and TRBJ1-6; TRBD1 agrees at 11 bases. The V segment lost 5 bases and the J segment 9 bases; nucleotides outside the gene matches: 3. Germline-derived CDR1 and CDR2 are SNHLY and FYNNEI. The CDR3 covers 14 residues.

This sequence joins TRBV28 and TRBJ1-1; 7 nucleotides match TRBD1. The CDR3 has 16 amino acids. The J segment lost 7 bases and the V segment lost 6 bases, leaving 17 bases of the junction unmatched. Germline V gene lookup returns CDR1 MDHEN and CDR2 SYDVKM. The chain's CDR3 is CASSPRTVGGLGEAFF. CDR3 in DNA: TGTGCCAGCAGCCCCCGTACGGTAGGGGGCTTGGGTGAAGCTTTCTTT.

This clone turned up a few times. The CDR3 loop is CASSQEAQGVEKLFF. The DNA of the CDR3 is TGCGCCAGCAGCCAAGAGGCCCAAGGGGTTGAAAAACTGTTTTTT. The chain has TRBV4-1 and TRBJ1-4, with D possibly being TRBD1 (5 bases). CDR3 length: 15 amino acids. The V and J ends lost 0 bases and 7 bases respectively, with 12 bases between them. Looked up from germline, CDR1 is MGHRA and CDR2 is YSYEKL.

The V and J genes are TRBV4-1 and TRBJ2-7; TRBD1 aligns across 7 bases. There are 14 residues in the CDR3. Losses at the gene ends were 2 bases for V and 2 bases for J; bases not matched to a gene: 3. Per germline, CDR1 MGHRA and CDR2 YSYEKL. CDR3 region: CASSQHRGPYEQYF. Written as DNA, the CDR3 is TGCGCCAGCAGCCAACACAGGGGTCCCTACGAGCAGTACTTC.

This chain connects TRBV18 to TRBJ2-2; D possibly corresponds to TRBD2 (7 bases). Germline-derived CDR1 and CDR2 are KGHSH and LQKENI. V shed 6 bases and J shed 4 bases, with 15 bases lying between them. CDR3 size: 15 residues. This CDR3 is CASSPSGGITGELFF. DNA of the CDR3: TGTGCCAGCTCCCCCTCGGGGGGCATCACCGGGGAGCTGTTTTTT.

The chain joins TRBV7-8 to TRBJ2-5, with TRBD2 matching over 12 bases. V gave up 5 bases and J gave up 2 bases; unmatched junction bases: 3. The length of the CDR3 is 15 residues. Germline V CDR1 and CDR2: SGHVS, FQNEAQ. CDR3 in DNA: TGTGCCAGCAGCCCTCTAGCGGGGGGGCAAGAGACCCAGTACTTC. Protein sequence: CASSPLAGGQETQYF.

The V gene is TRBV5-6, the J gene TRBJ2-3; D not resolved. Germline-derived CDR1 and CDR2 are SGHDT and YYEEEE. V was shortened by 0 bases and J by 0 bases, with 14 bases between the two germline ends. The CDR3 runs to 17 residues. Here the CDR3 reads CASSLVKSRLSTDTQYF. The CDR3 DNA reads TGTGCCAGCAGCTTGGTCAAGTCGAGACTGAGCACAGATACGCAGTATTTT.

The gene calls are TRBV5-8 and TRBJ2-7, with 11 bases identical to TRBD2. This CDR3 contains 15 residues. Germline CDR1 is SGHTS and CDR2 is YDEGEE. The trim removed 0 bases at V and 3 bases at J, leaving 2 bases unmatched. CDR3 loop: CASSLGLAGIYEQYF. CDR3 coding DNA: TGTGCCAGCAGCTTGGGACTAGCGGGGATCTACGAGCAGTACTTC.

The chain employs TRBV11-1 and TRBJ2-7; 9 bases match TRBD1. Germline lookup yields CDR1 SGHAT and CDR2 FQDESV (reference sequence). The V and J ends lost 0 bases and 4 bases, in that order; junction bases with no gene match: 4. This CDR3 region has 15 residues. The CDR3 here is CASSLAPGQGYEQYF. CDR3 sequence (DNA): TGTGCCAGCAGCTTAGCGCCGGGACAGGGTTACGAGCAGTACTTC.

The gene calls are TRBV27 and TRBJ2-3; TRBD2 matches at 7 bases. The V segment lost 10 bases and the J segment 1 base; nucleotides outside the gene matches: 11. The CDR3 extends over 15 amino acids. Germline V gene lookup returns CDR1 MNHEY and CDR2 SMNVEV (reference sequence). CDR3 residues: CATTPQGLGTDTQYF. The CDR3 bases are TGTGCCACCACCCCGCAAGGACTAGGCACAGATACGCAGTATTTT.

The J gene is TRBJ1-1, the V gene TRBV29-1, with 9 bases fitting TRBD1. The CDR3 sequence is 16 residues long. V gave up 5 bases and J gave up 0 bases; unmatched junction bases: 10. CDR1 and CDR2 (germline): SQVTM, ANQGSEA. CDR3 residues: CSVTGQGGLLNTEAFF. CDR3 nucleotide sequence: TGCAGCGTTACGGGACAGGGTGGACTTTTGAACACTGAAGCTTTCTTT.

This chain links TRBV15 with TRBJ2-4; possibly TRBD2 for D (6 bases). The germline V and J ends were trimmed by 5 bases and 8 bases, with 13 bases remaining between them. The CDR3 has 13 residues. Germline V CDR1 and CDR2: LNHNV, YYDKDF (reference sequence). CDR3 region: CATSWGGVDIQYF. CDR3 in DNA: TGTGCCACCAGCTGGGGCGGGGTGGACATTCAGTACTTC.

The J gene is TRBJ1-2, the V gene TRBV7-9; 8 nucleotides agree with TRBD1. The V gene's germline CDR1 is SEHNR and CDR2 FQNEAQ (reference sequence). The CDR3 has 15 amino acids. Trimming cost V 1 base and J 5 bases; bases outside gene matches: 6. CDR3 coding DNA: TGTGCCAGCAGCTTAGGGACAGGGCATGTGTATGGCTACACCTTC. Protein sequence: CASSLGTGHVYGYTF.

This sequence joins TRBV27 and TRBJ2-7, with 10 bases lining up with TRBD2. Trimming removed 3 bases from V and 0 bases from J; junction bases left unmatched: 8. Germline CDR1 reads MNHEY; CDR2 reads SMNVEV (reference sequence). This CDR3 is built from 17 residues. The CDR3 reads CASSLVAVAGGSYEQYF. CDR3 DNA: TGTGCCAGCAGTTTGGTGGCAGTAGCGGGGGGCTCCTACGAGCAGTACTTC.

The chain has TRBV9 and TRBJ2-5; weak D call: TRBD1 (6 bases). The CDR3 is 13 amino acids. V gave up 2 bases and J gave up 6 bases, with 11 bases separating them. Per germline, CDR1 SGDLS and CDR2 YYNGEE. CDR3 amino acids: CASSVFQGQTQYF. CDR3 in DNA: TGTGCCAGCAGCGTCTTCCAGGGGCAGACCCAGTACTTC.

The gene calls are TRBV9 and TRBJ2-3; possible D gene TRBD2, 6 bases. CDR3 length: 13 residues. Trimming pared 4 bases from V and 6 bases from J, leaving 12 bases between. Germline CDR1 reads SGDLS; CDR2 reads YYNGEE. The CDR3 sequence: CASSTRLVDTQYF. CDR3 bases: TGTGCCAGCAGCACACGACTAGTCGATACGCAGTATTTT.

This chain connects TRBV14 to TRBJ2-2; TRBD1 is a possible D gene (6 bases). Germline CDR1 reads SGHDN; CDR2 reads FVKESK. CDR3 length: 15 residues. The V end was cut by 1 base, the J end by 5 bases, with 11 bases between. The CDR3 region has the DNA TGTGCCAGCAGCCAAGCGCTAGGGGGAACCGGGGAGCTGTTTTTT. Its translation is CASSQALGGTGELFF.

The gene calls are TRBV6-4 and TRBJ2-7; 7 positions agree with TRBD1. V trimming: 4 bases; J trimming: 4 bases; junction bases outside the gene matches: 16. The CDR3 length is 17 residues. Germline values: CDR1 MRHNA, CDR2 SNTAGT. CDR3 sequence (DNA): TGTGCCAGCAGTGGGATCCTGGACAGGCCCGGGGTATACGAGCAGTACTTC. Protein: CASSGILDRPGVYEQYF.

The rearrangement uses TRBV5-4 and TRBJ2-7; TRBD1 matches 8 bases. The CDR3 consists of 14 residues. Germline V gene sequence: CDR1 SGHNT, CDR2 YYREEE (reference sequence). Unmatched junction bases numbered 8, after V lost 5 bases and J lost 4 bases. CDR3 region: CASRTQGGTYEQYF. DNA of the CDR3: TGTGCCAGCAGAACACAGGGGGGTACTTACGAGCAGTACTTC.

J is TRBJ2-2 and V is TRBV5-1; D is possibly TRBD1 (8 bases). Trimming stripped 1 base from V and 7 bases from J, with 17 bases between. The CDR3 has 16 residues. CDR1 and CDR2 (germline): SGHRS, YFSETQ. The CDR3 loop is CASSLSGTGQLGELFF. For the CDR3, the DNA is TGCGCCAGCAGCTTGAGCGGGACAGGCCAACTCGGGGAGCTGTTTTTT.